This T cell receptor (beta chain) was identified during a study of T cell changes during pregnancy in multiple sclerosis (dated by TCRdb to the late 2010s). Turning to the overall study: In women with multiple sclerosis, the researchers looked at how the T cell repertoire shifted as pregnancy progressed.

The CDR3 goes from the cysteine to the phenylalanine over 15 residues. CDR3 DNA only is kept here, 45 bases in frame from base 1. For this chain, trimming is 4 bases at the V end and 10 bases at the J end, and the number of junction bases without a gene match is 10. CDR1 and CDR2, per the germline V gene, are SGHRS and YFSETQ. The method was the immunoSEQ multiplex PCR assay. TCRdb's version of the immuneACCESS table is confined to in-frame rearrangements and falls short of the full clone set. An unresolved V gene accounts for under half of the shortfall where checked; the remainder is of unknown origin. This sample holds 100,000 or so clones; 94% were observed only once. More than 1.5% of the sample goes to the ten largest clones. A note on this clone: Its antigen is currently not known. There are no base qualities to consult, and no much larger clone falls within one base.

The rearranged chain carries TRBV5-1 and TRBJ2-2; 10 central nucleotides agree with TRBD2. Material: peripheral blood, obtained after pregnancy. This TCR derives from a female donor in good health, enrolled as a control in a pregnancy study. The DNA reads TGCGCCAGCAGCCCCGAGGGACTAGCGCCCGAGGAGCTGTTTTTT. Its amino acids are CASSPEGLAPEELFF.